Shown below are 10 T cell receptor beta chains from a single sample sequenced in a study of T-cell memory formation after mild COVID-19. TCRdb used MiXCR to reprocess the 5' RACE reads, holding one entry per CDR3 protein. The top ten hold approximately 14% of the sample, which has approximately 430,000 distinct CDR3 sequences, about 25% seen once. Sequencing was performed on PBMCs or a T cell subset sorted from them (not recorded which). These receptors all stem from an adult woman who had mild COVID-19 (a few samples of this study predate the infection). Cell type and time point are not known.

CDR3 protein: CASRMGRGANVLTF. The CDR3 DNA follows: TGTGCCAGCAGGATGGGGCGTGGGGCCAACGTCCTGACTTTC. The chain recombines TRBV7-2 with TRBJ2-6, with D possibly matching TRBD1 (5 bases). Germline CDR1 SGHTA, CDR2 FQGNSA. V lost 6 bases and J 3 bases, leaving 9 bases between the germline ends. The CDR3 runs to 14 residues. Using reference TRBV7-2 and TRBJ2-6 for the parts outside the CDR3, the full variable domain is GAGVSQSPSNKVTEKGKDVELRCDPISGHTALYWYRQSLGQGLEFLIYFQGNSAPDKSGLPSDRFSAERTGGSVSTLTIQRTQQEDSAVYLCASRMGRGANVLTFGAGSRLTVL.

The chain has TRBV4-1 and TRBJ1-6, with D maybe TRBD1 (6 bases). Germline lookup yields CDR1 MGHRA and CDR2 YSYEKL. Trimming shortened V by 0 bases and J by 9 bases, and 15 bases separated the two germline ends. This CDR3 contains 16 residues. The CDR3 spells CASSQETGNPVSPLHF. CDR3 sequence (DNA): TGCGCCAGCAGCCAAGAAACAGGGAATCCGGTTTCACCCCTCCACTTT.

The V gene is TRBV7-9, the J gene TRBJ2-5, with TRBD2 matching 11 bases. The germline V gene has CDR1 SEHNR and CDR2 FQNEAQ (reference sequence). J gave up 2 bases and V 3 bases, and 2 bases lay outside the gene matches. The length of the CDR3 is 15 residues. CDR3 amino acids: CASSLRLAGQETQYF. CDR3 nucleotides: TGTGCCAGCAGCTTGAGACTAGCGGGGCAAGAGACCCAGTACTTC.

The chain couples TRBV5-6 to TRBJ2-7; no reliable D call. Trimming pared 0 bases from V and 1 base from J, leaving 20 bases between. The germline CDR1 and CDR2 sequences are SGHDT and YYEEEE. The CDR3 runs 18 residues. In DNA, the CDR3 is TGTGCCAGCAGCTTGGGCTCAGCGCCGGTTCGAACATCCTACGAGCAGTACTTC. This encodes CASSLGSAPVRTSYEQYF.

This clonotype is a singleton in its sample. The V call is TRBV3-1, the J call TRBJ2-2; possibly TRBD1 or TRBD2 for D (5 bases each). The ends were cut back, 6 bases at V and 1 base at J, with 15 bases in the middle. Germline lookup yields CDR1 LGHDT and CDR2 YNNKEL (reference sequence). The length of the CDR3 is 16 residues. CDR3 residues: CASSPGVGGNTGELFF. In nucleotides, the CDR3 is TGTGCCAGCAGTCCCGGGGTTGGGGGGAACACCGGGGAGCTGTTTTTT.

The gene calls are TRBV11-3 and TRBJ2-1; 13 nucleotides agree with TRBD2. After removal of 5 bases from V and 3 bases from J, the junction contained 7 bases not matched to a gene. Germline assignment: CDR1 SGHNT and CDR2 YENEEA. The length of the CDR3 is 17 residues. CDR3 loop: CASSPRTSGSLYNEQFF. For the CDR3, the DNA is TGTGCCAGCAGCCCCAGGACTAGCGGGAGTCTCTACAATGAGCAGTTCTTC.

The chain employs TRBV20-1 and TRBJ2-2; D is ambiguous. The CDR3 loop spans 12 amino acids. V shed 3 bases and J shed 4 bases, with 6 bases lying between them. Germline CDR1 DFQATT, CDR2 SNEGSKA (reference sequence). CDR3 sequence reads: CSASISTGELFF. In DNA form, the CDR3 reads TGCAGTGCTAGTATTAGCACCGGGGAGCTGTTTTTT.

In DNA form, the CDR3 reads TGCAGTGCATCCGGGACTAGCGGGATAGGGTTGACGATTGAGCAGTTCTTC. This codes for CSASGTSGIGLTIEQFF. The genes are TRBV20-1 and TRBJ2-1, with 13 bases lining up with TRBD2. The CDR3 contains 17 residues. The germline V gene has CDR1 DFQATT and CDR2 SNEGSKA (reference sequence). Trimming took 6 bases from V and 9 from J; bases not matched to a gene: 17.

This clonotype was seen a handful of times. This chain's CDR3 is CASSSIGNEQFF. CDR3 coding DNA: TGTGCCAGCTCAAGTATTGGAAATGAGCAGTTCTTC. The chain couples TRBV18 to TRBJ2-1; D gene uncertain. V gave up 5 bases and J gave up 7 bases, with 9 bases separating them. The germline V gene has CDR1 KGHSH and CDR2 LQKENI. There are 12 residues in the CDR3.

This clonotype was observed a few times. The chain joins TRBV7-9 to TRBJ1-1, with D possibly TRBD1 on 6 matching bases. Germline CDR1 SEHNR, CDR2 FQNEAQ (reference sequence). Trimming took 0 bases from V and 5 from J, leaving 13 bases between them. The length of the CDR3 is 15 residues. The DNA of the CDR3 is TGTGCCAGCAGCTTAGCAGGGCAGGGGAAGACTGAAGCTTTCTTT. Translated: CASSLAGQGKTEAFF.